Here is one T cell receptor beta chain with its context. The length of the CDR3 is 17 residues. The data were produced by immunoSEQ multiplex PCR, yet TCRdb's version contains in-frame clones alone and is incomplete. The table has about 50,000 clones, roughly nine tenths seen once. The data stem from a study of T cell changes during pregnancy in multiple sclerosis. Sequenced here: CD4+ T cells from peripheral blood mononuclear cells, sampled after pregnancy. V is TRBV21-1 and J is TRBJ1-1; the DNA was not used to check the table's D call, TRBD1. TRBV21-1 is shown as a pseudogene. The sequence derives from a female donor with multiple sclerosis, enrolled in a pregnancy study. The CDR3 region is CASSKDVAGKLNTEAFF. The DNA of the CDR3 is TGTGCCAGCAGCAAAGACGTGGCAGGGAAATTGAACACTGAAGCTTTCTTT.